This entry lists 24 T cell receptor beta chains sequenced from one sample in a study of shared clonotypes between healthy human individuals. Terminally differentiated effector memory CD45RA+ cells were left out of the naive CD8 fraction, which was CD45RO-negative and positively selected for CCR7. Profiling relied on immunoSEQ multiplex PCR, and the TCRdb table lists in-frame clones only, not all of them. Of about 2.1 million clones in the sample, about 92% were seen once. Sample: naive CD8+ T cells from PBMCs. The receptors shown here come from a man aged 18 to 30 in good health. Some clones in this sample may be carry-over from other donors' samples.

DNA of the CDR3: TGTGCCAGCAGCGGAGAGGGCGGGAGAGGGAGTGAGCAGTTCTTC. This translates into CASSGEGGRGSEQFF. The V and J genes are TRBV9 and TRBJ2-1; TRBD2 matches 7 bases. CDR1 and CDR2 (germline): SGDLS, YYNGEE. This CDR3 spans 15 amino acids. With V trimmed by 3 bases and J by 9 bases, 12 bases remained unmatched.

The chain carries TRBV2 and TRBJ1-2; D not certain. The CDR3 has 15 amino acids. Germline V CDR1 and CDR2: SNHLY, FYNNEI. Trimming removed 3 bases from V and 0 bases from J, with 11 bases in between. CDR3 in amino acids: CASSDRPPANYGYTF. As DNA, the CDR3 is TGTGCCAGCAGTGATAGGCCACCAGCTAACTATGGCTACACCTTC.

The chain employs TRBV9 and TRBJ2-7, with 9 positions matching TRBD2. V shed 4 bases, J shed 4 bases, and the junction held 12 bases outside the gene matches. The CDR3 is 16 amino acids. Germline lookup yields CDR1 SGDLS and CDR2 YYNGEE. This CDR3 reads CASSPRGREGQYEQYF. The CDR3, as DNA: TGTGCCAGCAGCCCCCGCGGGCGGGAGGGCCAATACGAGCAGTACTTC. Supplemented by reference TRBV9 and TRBJ2-7, the full variable domain reads DSGVTQTPKHLITATGQRVTLRCSPRSGDLSVYWYQQSLDQGLQFLIQYYNGEERAKGNILERFSAQQFPDLHSELNLSSLELGDSALYFCASSPRGREGQYEQYFGPGTRLTVT.

The V call is TRBV27, the J call TRBJ1-2, with 7 bases that match TRBD1. Per germline, CDR1 MNHEY and CDR2 SMNVEV (reference sequence). The CDR3 covers 15 residues. Trimming removed 4 bases from V and 4 bases from J; junction bases left unmatched: 9. The CDR3 loop is CASSSGTAGTYGYTF. CDR3 DNA sequence: TGTGCCAGCAGTTCCGGGACAGCAGGCACCTATGGCTACACCTTC.

The table lists this clone with a count of one. The chain employs TRBV4-1 and TRBJ1-6; possible D gene TRBD1, 5 bases. Germline CDR1 is MGHRA and CDR2 is YSYEKL. Trimming pared 4 bases from V and 5 bases from J, leaving 12 bases between. This CDR3 comprises 15 residues. CDR3 DNA: TGCGCCAGCAGCCCTTGGAGGGGTAATAATTCACCCCTCCACTTT. The encoded protein is CASSPWRGNNSPLHF.

This chain joins TRBV27 and TRBJ1-2, with 11 bases identical to TRBD1. Unmatched junction bases numbered 7, after V lost 6 bases and J lost 4 bases. Germline assignment: CDR1 MNHEY and CDR2 SMNVEV (reference sequence). This CDR3 contains 15 residues. The CDR3 region is CASRIGTGGIYGYTF. CDR3 nucleotides: TGTGCCAGCAGAATTGGGACAGGGGGGATCTATGGCTACACCTTC.

The chain couples TRBV4-1 to TRBJ1-2, with 9 bases lining up with TRBD1. The CDR3 extends over 13 amino acids. Germline loops: CDR1 MGHRA, CDR2 YSYEKL. With V trimmed by 6 bases and J by 7 bases, 6 bases remained unmatched. CDR3: CASSDRDRVGYTF. The CDR3 region has the DNA TGCGCCAGCAGTGACCGGGACAGGGTTGGCTACACCTTC.

The V and J genes are TRBV11-2 and TRBJ2-1, with 10 positions matching TRBD2. After removal of 1 base from V and 10 bases from J, the junction contained 4 bases not matched to a gene. CDR1 is SGHAT and CDR2 is FQNNGV in the germline V gene. CDR3 size: 14 residues. The CDR3 protein is CASSLALAGVEQFF. The CDR3 region has the DNA TGTGCCAGCAGCTTAGCTCTAGCGGGAGTAGAGCAGTTCTTC.

The chain links TRBV28 to TRBJ1-1, with a tentative D call TRBD1 (5 bases). In germline, CDR1 is MDHEN, CDR2 SYDVKM. The CDR3 sequence is 13 residues long. V lost 1 base, J lost 7 bases, and 10 bases lay in between. The DNA of the CDR3 is TGTGCCAGCAGTTTATTCCAGACAGTTGAAGCTTTCTTT. This gives the protein CASSLFQTVEAFF.

The chain couples TRBV27 to TRBJ2-3; 9 bases are shared with TRBD2. V lost 4 bases to trimming and J lost 4 bases; unmatched junction nucleotides: 9. Germline-derived CDR1 and CDR2 are MNHEY and SMNVEV (reference sequence). The CDR3 covers 16 residues. The CDR3 here is CASSSRRGRGADTQYF. The CDR3 DNA is TGTGCCAGCAGTTCCCGTCGCGGGAGGGGGGCAGATACGCAGTATTTT.

The rearrangement links TRBV18 to TRBJ2-7; 8 bases align to TRBD1. The germline CDR1 and CDR2 sequences are KGHSH and LQKENI. The CDR3 totals 14 residues. J gave up 3 bases and V 6 bases, and 7 bases lay outside the gene matches. CDR3 coding DNA: TGTGCCAGCTCCGAGACAGGGGAATTCTACGAGCAGTACTTC. This translates into CASSETGEFYEQYF.

The chain carries TRBV28 and TRBJ2-7, with 8 bases that match TRBD2. Looked up from germline, CDR1 is MDHEN and CDR2 is SYDVKM. The CDR3 runs to 15 residues. The V gene end was trimmed by 3 bases and the J gene end by 5 bases; junction bases not matched to a gene: 9. CDR3 protein: CASSFLPGGGHEQYF. CDR3 bases: TGTGCCAGCAGTTTCTTACCCGGGGGGGGGCACGAGCAGTACTTC.

This chain uses TRBV7-3 with TRBJ2-7, with 12 nucleotides matching TRBD2. This CDR3 has 18 amino acids. The germline V gene encodes CDR1 SGHTA and CDR2 FQGTGA. With V trimmed by 4 bases and J by 5 bases, 15 bases remained unmatched. The CDR3 nucleotides are TGTGCCAGCAGCTCGAGACTAGCGGGAGTAGAACTGTCTGACGAGCAGTACTTC. As protein: CASSSRLAGVELSDEQYF.

The genes are TRBV27 and TRBJ2-7; D gene ambiguous. Trimming left V 5 bases short and J 0 bases short, with 14 bases between. This CDR3 comprises 15 residues. Germline V lookup: CDR1 MNHEY, CDR2 SMNVEV (reference sequence). The CDR3 loop reads CASSPLRTSSYEQYF. The CDR3 nucleotides read TGTGCCAGCAGTCCTCTCAGGACGTCCTCCTACGAGCAGTACTTC.

This clone was detected only a few times. The chain has TRBV19 and TRBJ1-1; D unresolved. Between the trimmed V and J ends, which lost 5 bases and 1 base, there was a span of 14 bases. CDR3 length equals 15 residues. Germline values: CDR1 LNHDA, CDR2 SQIVND (reference sequence). CDR3 DNA: TGTGCCAGTAGTTCCTCCCATACGGGGAACACTGAAGCTTTCTTT. Protein sequence: CASSSSHTGNTEAFF.

The chain uses TRBV2 and TRBJ2-6; maybe TRBD2 (5 bases). Trimming stripped 2 bases from V and 4 bases from J, with 12 bases between. The CDR3 contains 16 residues. Germline-derived CDR1 and CDR2 are SNHLY and FYNNEI. As DNA, the CDR3 is TGTGCCAGCAGTGAAAGAGCGGACTTGGGGGCCAACGTCCTGACTTTC. This translates into CASSERADLGANVLTF.

The chain is built from TRBV19 and TRBJ2-6; D is perhaps TRBD2 (5 bases). V was shortened by 7 bases and J by 3 bases, with 13 bases between the two germline ends. Germline CDR1 reads LNHDA; CDR2 reads SQIVND (reference sequence). The CDR3 totals 15 residues. The CDR3 spells CASTLDGVGANVLTF. CDR3 sequence (DNA): TGTGCCAGTACCCTAGACGGGGTTGGGGCCAACGTCCTGACTTTC.

A remark on this clone: A single base separates this from a much larger clone, so it may be a read error. This CDR3 is also generated by other DNA sequences in the sample. V usage is TRBV19 and J usage is TRBJ1-5; the D gene is possibly TRBD1 (6 bases). This CDR3 is 14 amino acids long. V was pared by 6 bases and J by 3 bases, with 12 bases between. Germline V gene lookup returns CDR1 LNHDA and CDR2 SQIVND (reference sequence). CDR3 nucleotides: TGTGCCAGTAGCATCCGGGACACCAATCAGCCCCAGCATTTT. This sequence encodes CASSIRDTNQPQHF. Full variable domain (missing parts from reference TRBV19 and TRBJ1-5): DGGITQSPKYLFRKEGQNVTLSCEQNLNHDAMYWYRQDPGQGLRLIYYSQIVNDFQKGDIAEGYSVSREKKESFPLTVTSAQKNPTAFYLCASSIRDTNQPQHFGDGTRLSIL.

The chain is built from TRBV11-2 and TRBJ2-1; possibly TRBD1 for D (6 bases). V was cut by 4 bases and J by 7 bases, with 14 bases left in between. Looked up from germline, CDR1 is SGHAT and CDR2 is FQNNGV. This CDR3 has 14 residues. CDR3 sequence (DNA): TGTGCCAGCAGCTGGGGTTGGGGGCGAAATGAGCAGTTCTTC. Translation gives CASSWGWGRNEQFF. Variable domain in full (rest from reference TRBV11-2 and TRBJ2-1): EAGVAQSPRYKIIEKRQSVAFWCNPISGHATLYWYQQILGQGPKLLIQFQNNGVVDDSQLPKDRFSAERLKGVDSTLKIQPAKLEDSAVYLCASSWGWGRNEQFFGPGTRLTVL.

The chain joins TRBV27 to TRBJ2-5, with 10 bases fitting TRBD1. Germline CDR1 reads MNHEY; CDR2 reads SMNVEV (reference sequence). Trimming cost V 5 bases and J 3 bases; bases outside gene matches: 12. This CDR3 contains 17 residues. CDR3 nucleotides: TGTGCCAGCAGTGTACTACTGGGACAGGGGCCAAAAGAGACCCAGTACTTC. Its translation is CASSVLLGQGPKETQYF.

The chain joins TRBV7-8 to TRBJ2-5; 10 nucleotides line up with TRBD1. The junction had 17 bases not matched to a gene; V was cut back by 1 base and J by 3 bases. CDR3 size: 20 residues. CDR1 and CDR2 (germline): SGHVS, FQNEAQ. CDR3 bases: TGTGCCAGCAGCTTAGTTTTCAGTTGGGGGACAGGGGAAGAGAAAGAGACCCAGTACTTC. It encodes CASSLVFSWGTGEEKETQYF.

The chain joins TRBV7-9 to TRBJ1-1, with 8 bases aligning to TRBD1. The CDR3 is 14 amino acids. The germline V gene has CDR1 SEHNR and CDR2 FQNEAQ (reference sequence). V was clipped by 4 bases and J by 4 bases; unmatched bases: 5. The CDR3 sequence is CASSSTDRGTEAFF. The DNA of the CDR3 is TGTGCCAGCAGCTCGACCGACAGGGGCACTGAAGCTTTCTTT.

The rearrangement uses TRBV6-6 and TRBJ1-4; D may be TRBD1 (6 bases). Germline-derived CDR1 and CDR2 are MNHNY and SVGAGI (reference sequence). The CDR3 is 15 amino acids. Trimming shortened V by 6 bases and J by 4 bases, and 15 bases separated the two germline ends. CDR3 in amino acids: CASSPGGGSNEKLFF. The CDR3 bases are TGTGCCAGCAGCCCCGGGGGGGGCAGTAATGAAAAACTGTTTTTT.

The rearrangement joins TRBV28 to TRBJ2-7; 7 bases map to TRBD1. With 4 bases clipped from V and 2 bases from J, the junction kept 11 bases outside the gene matches. Germline assignment: CDR1 MDHEN and CDR2 SYDVKM. The CDR3 extends over 16 amino acids. The CDR3 here is CASSSLTQGSAYEQYF. The CDR3 DNA reads as TGTGCCAGCAGTTCCCTCACACAGGGGTCCGCCTACGAGCAGTACTTC. The full variable domain, rest sourced from reference TRBV28 and TRBJ2-7, is DVKVTQSSRYLVKRTGEKVFLECVQDMDHENMFWYRQDPGLGLRLIYFSYDVKMKEKGDIPEGYSVSREKKERFSLILESASTNQTSMYLCASSSLTQGSAYEQYFGPGTRLTVT.